This T cell receptor beta chain is drawn from a study of blood T cells in healthy people across ages. With 6 bases clipped from V and 3 bases from J, the junction kept 9 bases outside the gene matches. This CDR3 has 14 residues. Germline values: CDR1 DFQATT, CDR2 SNEGSKA (reference sequence). With a J-beta primer mix and a sample-barcoded 5' primer, a second PCR ran about 7 to 11 cycles. TCRdb processed the 5' RACE reads anew with MiXCR; each CDR3 protein has one entry. Among around 500,000 distinct CDR3 sequences listed, around 48% were seen once. The TCR comes from a man older than 75 in good health. The gene calls are TRBV20-1 and TRBJ1-2, with 8 nucleotides matching TRBD1. The specimen was blood. This CDR3 is CSAPDRDKHYGYTF. The CDR3 DNA sequence: TGCAGTGCCCCGGACAGGGATAAACACTATGGCTACACCTTC.